This T cell receptor (beta chain) was captured by sequencing in a study of preoperative IRX-2 immunotherapy in early breast cancer. Treatment meaning: preoperative locoregional IRX-2 cytokine immunotherapy. Preoperative locoregional IRX-2 cytokine immunotherapy was tested in the phase Ib source study. TCRdb's table, derived via immunoSEQ multiplex PCR, lists solely in-frame clones and lacks some. The sample contains about 43,000 clones, over 85% of which appear only once. The input for sequencing was tumor tissue, taken after IRX-2 immunotherapy. The receptor comes from a human donor with breast cancer.

The CDR3 DNA follows: TGCGCCAGCAGTGGGGACATAGGAATTGGCAATGAGCAGTTCTTC. This sequence encodes CASSGDIGIGNEQFF. The chain recombines TRBV5-1 with TRBJ2-1; maybe TRBD1 (6 bases). The germline V and J ends were trimmed by 5 bases and 6 bases, with 18 bases remaining between them. Germline lookup yields CDR1 SGHRS and CDR2 YFSETQ. The CDR3 has 15 amino acids.